These T cell receptor beta chains were read from a single sample in a study of T-cell memory formation after mild COVID-19. TCRdb itself ran the 5' RACE reads through MiXCR, one entry per CDR3 protein. The sample gives 450,000 to 700,000 distinct CDR3 sequences, roughly 18% of which show up once; around 12% is in the top ten. The sample consisted of PBMCs or a T cell subset sorted from them (not recorded which). These receptors were taken from an adult woman who had mild COVID-19 (a few samples of this study predate the infection). Cell type and time point are not known. The CDR3 runs from the conserved cysteine through the conserved F or W. The D gene is left open where the match is weak. Rows give clone size only sometimes, using once, few, many, or a class for an expanded clone.

cdr3_aa: CASQGGGQPQHF; cdr3_nt: TGTGCCAGCCAAGGGGGGGGACAGCCCCAGCATTTT; clone_size: once; j_call: TRBJ1-5; v_call: TRBV19; d_call: -
cdr3_aa: CASSLAWTGQGADTQYF; cdr3_nt: TGCGCCAGCAGCTTGGCATGGACAGGGCAAGGGGCAGATACGCAGTATTTT; clone_size: few; j_call: TRBJ2-3; v_call: TRBV5-1; d_call: TRBD1
cdr3_aa: CASSRDRGEGEQYF; cdr3_nt: TGTGCCAGCAGCCGGGACAGGGGAGAGGGTGAGCAGTACTTC; clone_size: -; j_call: TRBJ2-7; v_call: TRBV21-1; d_call: -
cdr3_aa: CSVAAAGGGETQYF; cdr3_nt: TGCAGCGTTGCCGCGGCAGGGGGCGGGGAGACCCAGTACTTC; clone_size: few; j_call: TRBJ2-5; v_call: TRBV29-1; d_call: TRBD1
cdr3_aa: CASSYSSGLAGGTGNEQFF; cdr3_nt: TGTGCCAGCAGTTACTCGTCGGGACTAGCGGGAGGAACGGGCAATGAGCAGTTCTTC; clone_size: few; j_call: TRBJ2-1; v_call: TRBV6-2/TRBV6-3; d_call: TRBD2
cdr3_aa: CASSGRGSPYEQYF; cdr3_nt: TGTGCCAGCAGCGGACGCGGATCGCCCTACGAGCAGTACTTC; clone_size: few; j_call: TRBJ2-7; v_call: TRBV9; d_call: -
cdr3_aa: CASSVEGHTNTEAFF; cdr3_nt: TGTGCCAGCAGCGTAGAAGGGCATACGAACACTGAAGCTTTCTTT; clone_size: few; j_call: TRBJ1-1; v_call: TRBV9; d_call: -
cdr3_aa: CASSPLGEGGNQPQHF; cdr3_nt: TGTGCCAGCTCACCACTAGGGGAGGGGGGCAATCAGCCCCAGCATTTT; clone_size: -; j_call: TRBJ1-5; v_call: TRBV18; d_call: -
cdr3_aa: CASSSPLASHEQYF; cdr3_nt: TGTGCCAGCTCATCCCCCCTAGCTTCCCACGAGCAGTACTTC; clone_size: -; j_call: TRBJ2-7; v_call: TRBV18; d_call: -
cdr3_aa: CATPAWGDPEAFF; cdr3_nt: TGTGCCACCCCGGCGTGGGGGGACCCTGAAGCTTTCTTT; clone_size: -; j_call: TRBJ1-1; v_call: TRBV19; d_call: -
cdr3_aa: CASSPQGLGANVLTF; cdr3_nt: TGTGCCAGCAGTCCTCAGGGTCTCGGGGCCAACGTCCTGACTTTC; clone_size: -; j_call: TRBJ2-6; v_call: TRBV6-5; d_call: -
cdr3_aa: CASSLSRGVYNEQFF; cdr3_nt: TGTGCCAGCAGCTTATCCCGGGGGGTTTACAATGAGCAGTTCTTC; clone_size: few; j_call: TRBJ2-1; v_call: TRBV11-2; d_call: TRBD2
cdr3_aa: CASSPPGLADPTDTQYF; cdr3_nt: TGTGCCAGCTCACCACCGGGACTAGCGGACCCAACAGATACGCAGTATTTT; clone_size: -; j_call: TRBJ2-3; v_call: TRBV18; d_call: TRBD2
cdr3_aa: CASSSGTGARETQYF; cdr3_nt: TGTGCCAGCAGCTCCGGGACAGGTGCCAGAGAGACCCAGTACTTC; clone_size: -; j_call: TRBJ2-5; v_call: TRBV2; d_call: TRBD1
cdr3_aa: CASSLDRVPGNTIYF; cdr3_nt: TGCGCCAGCAGCTTGGACAGGGTTCCCGGAAACACCATATATTTT; clone_size: -; j_call: TRBJ1-3; v_call: TRBV5-1; d_call: -
cdr3_aa: CATSPGQGADEQYF; cdr3_nt: TGTGCCACCTCTCCGGGACAGGGGGCTGACGAGCAGTACTTC; clone_size: -; j_call: TRBJ2-7; v_call: TRBV24-1; d_call: TRBD1
cdr3_aa: CASSDGIGRYEQYF; cdr3_nt: TGCGCCAGCAGCGACGGCATAGGGCGCTACGAGCAGTACTTC; clone_size: -; j_call: TRBJ2-7; v_call: TRBV4-1; d_call: -
cdr3_aa: CASSPMGGQVNSPLHF; cdr3_nt: TGTGCCAGCAGTCCCATGGGAGGGCAGGTGAATTCACCCCTCCACTTT; clone_size: -; j_call: TRBJ1-6; v_call: TRBV6-1; d_call: -
cdr3_aa: CASRHGTGDEKLFF; cdr3_nt: TGTGCCAGCAGACACGGGACAGGGGATGAAAAACTGTTTTTT; clone_size: -; j_call: TRBJ1-4; v_call: TRBV5-4; d_call: TRBD1
cdr3_aa: CASSLRGEPQHF; cdr3_nt: TGTGCCAGCAGCTTAAGGGGAGAGCCCCAGCATTTT; clone_size: few; j_call: TRBJ1-5; v_call: TRBV7-3; d_call: -
cdr3_aa: CASSLGRGTGGGYTF; cdr3_nt: TGTGCCAGCAGCTTGGGCAGAGGGACAGGAGGCGGCTACACCTTC; clone_size: -; j_call: TRBJ1-2; v_call: TRBV5-4; d_call: TRBD1
cdr3_aa: CASSSGQGLAKNIQYF; cdr3_nt: TGTGCCAGCAGCTCCGGACAGGGGTTAGCCAAAAACATTCAGTACTTC; clone_size: many; j_call: TRBJ2-4; v_call: TRBV7-6; d_call: TRBD1
cdr3_aa: CSVERDSGNEQFF; cdr3_nt: TGCAGCGTTGAAAGGGACTCGGGCAATGAGCAGTTCTTC; clone_size: few; j_call: TRBJ2-1; v_call: TRBV29-1; d_call: -
cdr3_aa: CASSLEGFVDSYEQYF; cdr3_nt: TGTGCCAGCAGCTTAGAGGGCTTTGTCGACTCCTACGAGCAGTACTTC; clone_size: few; j_call: TRBJ2-7; v_call: TRBV7-9; d_call: -
cdr3_aa: CASSQLITGGTGELFF; cdr3_nt: TGCGCCAGCAGCCAATTGATCACAGGGGGCACCGGGGAGCTGTTTTTT; clone_size: few; j_call: TRBJ2-2; v_call: TRBV4-3; d_call: TRBD1
cdr3_aa: CASKKREGSNEQYF; cdr3_nt: TGTGCCAGCAAGAAGCGGGAGGGCTCTAACGAGCAGTACTTC; clone_size: -; j_call: TRBJ2-7; v_call: TRBV12-3/TRBV12-4; d_call: TRBD2
cdr3_aa: CASSLSLSSYNEQFF; cdr3_nt: TGTGCCAGCAGTTTGAGTTTGAGCTCCTACAATGAGCAGTTCTTC; clone_size: -; j_call: TRBJ2-1; v_call: TRBV27; d_call: -
cdr3_aa: CASSSKTTYNEQFF; cdr3_nt: TGTGCCAGCAGCTCGAAGACTACCTACAATGAGCAGTTCTTC; clone_size: -; j_call: TRBJ2-1; v_call: TRBV5-4; d_call: -
cdr3_aa: CASSLEFSMRGVTLEQYF; cdr3_nt: TGTGCCAGCAGCTTAGAGTTTTCAATGAGGGGTGTCACTCTCGAGCAGTACTTC; clone_size: -; j_call: TRBJ2-7; v_call: TRBV7-9; d_call: -
cdr3_aa: CSLIPQRGVDNEQFF; cdr3_nt: TGCAGCCTGATCCCTCAGCGGGGGGTAGACAATGAGCAGTTCTTC; clone_size: -; j_call: TRBJ2-1; v_call: TRBV20-1; d_call: TRBD2
cdr3_aa: CASSQDTASGGIFPQFF; cdr3_nt: TGCGCCAGCAGCCAAGATACGGCTAGCGGGGGTATTTTCCCGCAATTCTTC; clone_size: few; j_call: TRBJ2-1; v_call: TRBV4-3; d_call: TRBD2
cdr3_aa: CATSRDLGNTQYF; cdr3_nt: TGTGCCACCAGCAGAGATTTGGGGAATACGCAGTATTTT; clone_size: few; j_call: TRBJ2-3; v_call: TRBV15; d_call: -
cdr3_aa: CASSGELVAGGYNEQFF; cdr3_nt: TGTGCCAGTTCTGGAGAATTGGTAGCGGGGGGCTACAATGAGCAGTTCTTC; clone_size: -; j_call: TRBJ2-1; v_call: TRBV12-3/TRBV12-4; d_call: TRBD2
cdr3_aa: CATNFHGELFF; cdr3_nt: TGTGCCACCAATTTTCACGGGGAGCTGTTTTTT; clone_size: -; j_call: TRBJ2-2; v_call: TRBV24-1; d_call: -
cdr3_aa: CASSDQTEYTEAFF; cdr3_nt: TGTGCCAGCAGTGACCAAACAGAGTACACTGAAGCTTTCTTT; clone_size: -; j_call: TRBJ1-1; v_call: TRBV6-4; d_call: -
cdr3_aa: CASTPSGGTGELFF; cdr3_nt: TGTGCCAGCACCCCTAGCGGGGGCACCGGGGAGCTGTTTTTT; clone_size: -; j_call: TRBJ2-2; v_call: TRBV27; d_call: TRBD2
cdr3_aa: CASRVAGAKVDEQFF; cdr3_nt: TGTGCCAGTAGGGTGGCAGGCGCTAAAGTTGATGAGCAGTTCTTC; clone_size: -; j_call: TRBJ2-1; v_call: TRBV19; d_call: -
cdr3_aa: CASSAYPAEQETQYF; cdr3_nt: TGTGCCAGCAGCGCATATCCGGCAGAGCAAGAGACCCAGTACTTC; clone_size: -; j_call: TRBJ2-5; v_call: TRBV7-9; d_call: -
cdr3_aa: CASSYSDRTYNEQFF; cdr3_nt: TGTGCCAGCAGTTACTCCGACCGGACCTACAATGAGCAGTTCTTC; clone_size: few; j_call: TRBJ2-1; v_call: TRBV6-5; d_call: -
cdr3_aa: CASSELTSGRVHPF; cdr3_nt: TGTGCCAGCAGTGAATTAACTAGCGGGAGGGTCCATCCTTTT; clone_size: few; j_call: TRBJ2-3; v_call: TRBV6-1; d_call: TRBD2
cdr3_aa: CASSPHNEQFF; cdr3_nt: TGTGCCAGCAGTCCTCACAATGAGCAGTTCTTC; clone_size: many; j_call: TRBJ2-1; v_call: TRBV12-3/TRBV12-4; d_call: -
cdr3_aa: CASSQDRTAHGANVLTF; cdr3_nt: TGCGCCAGCAGCCAAGACCGGACTGCTCACGGGGCCAACGTCCTGACTTTC; clone_size: -; j_call: TRBJ2-6; v_call: TRBV4-1; d_call: -
cdr3_aa: CASSYIQGGEQYF; cdr3_nt: TGCGCCAGCAGCTATATCCAGGGGGGCGAGCAGTACTTC; clone_size: few; j_call: TRBJ2-7; v_call: TRBV5-1; d_call: -
cdr3_aa: CASSLALQPQHF; cdr3_nt: TGTGCCAGCAGTTTGGCTCTCCAGCCCCAGCATTTT; clone_size: -; j_call: TRBJ1-5; v_call: TRBV12-3/TRBV12-4; d_call: -
cdr3_aa: CASSPSALSSYEQYF; cdr3_nt: TGTGCCAGCAGCCCATCGGCCCTAAGCTCCTACGAGCAGTACTTC; clone_size: many; j_call: TRBJ2-7; v_call: TRBV7-6; d_call: -
cdr3_aa: CASSQDVGTSGSKQYF; cdr3_nt: TGCGCCAGCAGCCAAGACGTCGGGACTAGCGGGAGCAAGCAGTACTTC; clone_size: many; j_call: TRBJ2-7; v_call: TRBV4-3; d_call: TRBD2
cdr3_aa: CASSLNRGRFSGEQYF; cdr3_nt: TGTGCCAGCAGCTTGAACAGGGGGCGTTTTTCGGGCGAGCAGTACTTC; clone_size: few; j_call: TRBJ2-7; v_call: TRBV7-9; d_call: TRBD1
cdr3_aa: CASRDSRTGVREQYF; cdr3_nt: TGTGCCAGCAGGGACTCGAGGACAGGGGTGAGGGAGCAGTACTTC; clone_size: few; j_call: TRBJ2-7; v_call: TRBV12-3/TRBV12-4; d_call: TRBD1
cdr3_aa: CASSQVGFLAGGETQYF; cdr3_nt: TGTGCCAGCAGCCAAGTGGGGTTCCTAGCGGGGGGAGAGACCCAGTACTTC; clone_size: -; j_call: TRBJ2-5; v_call: TRBV4-2; d_call: TRBD2
cdr3_aa: CASSLSGGNIGQPQHF; cdr3_nt: TGTGCCAGCAGTTTATCAGGGGGCAACATCGGACAGCCCCAGCATTTT; clone_size: few; j_call: TRBJ1-5; v_call: TRBV12-3/TRBV12-4; d_call: TRBD1